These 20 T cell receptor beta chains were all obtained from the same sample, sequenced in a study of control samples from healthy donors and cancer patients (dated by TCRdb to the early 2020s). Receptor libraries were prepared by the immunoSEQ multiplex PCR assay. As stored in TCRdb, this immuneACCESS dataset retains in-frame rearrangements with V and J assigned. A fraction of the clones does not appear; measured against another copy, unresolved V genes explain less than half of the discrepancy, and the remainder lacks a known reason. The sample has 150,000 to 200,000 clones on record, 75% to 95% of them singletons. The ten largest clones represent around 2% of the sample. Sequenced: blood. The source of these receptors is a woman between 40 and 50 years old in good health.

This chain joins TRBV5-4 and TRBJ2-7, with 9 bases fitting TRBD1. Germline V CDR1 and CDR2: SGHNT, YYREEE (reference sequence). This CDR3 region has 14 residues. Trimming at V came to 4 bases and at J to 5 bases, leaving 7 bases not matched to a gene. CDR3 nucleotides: TGTGCCAGCAGCAGGACAGGGGACAACCACGAGCAGTACTTC. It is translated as CASSRTGDNHEQYF.

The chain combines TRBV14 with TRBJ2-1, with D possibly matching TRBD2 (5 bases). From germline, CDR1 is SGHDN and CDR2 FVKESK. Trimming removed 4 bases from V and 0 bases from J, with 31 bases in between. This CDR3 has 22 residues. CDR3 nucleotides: TGTGCCAGCAGCCCTCACCGGAACTACGAAGGCCCGCGGGCCAGCTCCTACAATGAGCAGTTCTTC. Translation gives CASSPHRNYEGPRASSYNEQFF.

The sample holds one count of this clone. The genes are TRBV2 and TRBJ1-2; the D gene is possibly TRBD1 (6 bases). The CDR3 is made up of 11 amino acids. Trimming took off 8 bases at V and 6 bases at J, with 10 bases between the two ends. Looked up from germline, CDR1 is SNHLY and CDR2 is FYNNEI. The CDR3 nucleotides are TGTGCCAGCGGGGGCTTTGATGGCTACACCTTC. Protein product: CASGGFDGYTF.

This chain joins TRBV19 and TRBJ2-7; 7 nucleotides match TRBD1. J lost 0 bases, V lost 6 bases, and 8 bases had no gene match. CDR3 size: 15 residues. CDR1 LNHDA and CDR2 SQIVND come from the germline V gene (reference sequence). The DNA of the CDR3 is TGTGCCAGTAGCCCCCAGGGGGAAGACTCCTACGAGCAGTACTTC. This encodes CASSPQGEDSYEQYF.

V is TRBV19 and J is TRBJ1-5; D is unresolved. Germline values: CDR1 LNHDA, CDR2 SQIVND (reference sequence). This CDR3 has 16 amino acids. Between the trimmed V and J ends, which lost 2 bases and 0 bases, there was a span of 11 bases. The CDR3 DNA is TGTGCCAGTAGTATATCCGGGATAGATAGCAATCAGCCCCAGCATTTT. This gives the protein CASSISGIDSNQPQHF.

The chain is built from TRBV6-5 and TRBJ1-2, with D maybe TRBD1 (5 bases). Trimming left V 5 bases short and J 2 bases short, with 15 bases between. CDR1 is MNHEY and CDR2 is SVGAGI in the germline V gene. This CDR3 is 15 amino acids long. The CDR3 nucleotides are TGTGCCAGCAGTCCCTTCTTGGGGCGGAACTATGGCTACACCTTC. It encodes CASSPFLGRNYGYTF.

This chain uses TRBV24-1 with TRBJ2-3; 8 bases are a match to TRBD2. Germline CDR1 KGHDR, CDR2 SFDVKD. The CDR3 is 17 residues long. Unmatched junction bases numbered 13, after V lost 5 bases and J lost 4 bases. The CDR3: CATSAPGGGMGADTQYF. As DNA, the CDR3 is TGTGCCACCAGTGCCCCGGGGGGGGGCATGGGGGCAGATACGCAGTATTTT.

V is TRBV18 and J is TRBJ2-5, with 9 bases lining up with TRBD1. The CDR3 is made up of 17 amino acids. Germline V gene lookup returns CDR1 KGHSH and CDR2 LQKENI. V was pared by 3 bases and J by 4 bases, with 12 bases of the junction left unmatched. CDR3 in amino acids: CASSPFALTGGAETQYF. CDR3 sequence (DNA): TGTGCCAGCTCACCCTTTGCACTTACAGGGGGCGCAGAGACCCAGTACTTC.

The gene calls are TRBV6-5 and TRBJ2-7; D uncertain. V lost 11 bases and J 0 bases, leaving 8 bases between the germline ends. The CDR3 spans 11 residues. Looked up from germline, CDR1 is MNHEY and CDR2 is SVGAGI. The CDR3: CAAAASYEQYF. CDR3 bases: TGTGCCGCAGCAGCCTCCTACGAGCAGTACTTC.

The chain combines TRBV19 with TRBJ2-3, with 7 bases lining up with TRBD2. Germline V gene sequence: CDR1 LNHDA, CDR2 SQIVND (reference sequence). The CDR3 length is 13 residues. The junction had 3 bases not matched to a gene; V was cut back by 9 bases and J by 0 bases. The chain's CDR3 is CASRLASTDTQYF. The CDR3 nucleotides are TGTGCCAGCCGACTAGCTAGCACAGATACGCAGTATTTT.

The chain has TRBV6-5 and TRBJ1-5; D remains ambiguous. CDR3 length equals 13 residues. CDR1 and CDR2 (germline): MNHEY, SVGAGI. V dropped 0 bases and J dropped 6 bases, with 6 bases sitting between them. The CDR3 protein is CASSYSAGQPQHF. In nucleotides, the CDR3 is TGTGCCAGCAGTTACTCGGCGGGTCAGCCCCAGCATTTT.

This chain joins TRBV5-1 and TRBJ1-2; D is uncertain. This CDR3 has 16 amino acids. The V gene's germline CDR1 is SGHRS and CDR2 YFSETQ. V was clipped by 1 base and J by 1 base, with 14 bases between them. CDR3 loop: CASSLLGFGDNYGYTF. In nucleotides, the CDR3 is TGCGCCAGCAGCTTGTTAGGGTTCGGGGATAACTATGGCTACACCTTC.

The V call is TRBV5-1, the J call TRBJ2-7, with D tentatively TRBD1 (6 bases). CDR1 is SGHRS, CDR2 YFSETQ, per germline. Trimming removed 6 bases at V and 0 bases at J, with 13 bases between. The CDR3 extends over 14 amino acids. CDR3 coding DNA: TGCGCCAGCAACGCGGACAGCCTCTCCTACGAGCAGTACTTC. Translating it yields CASNADSLSYEQYF.

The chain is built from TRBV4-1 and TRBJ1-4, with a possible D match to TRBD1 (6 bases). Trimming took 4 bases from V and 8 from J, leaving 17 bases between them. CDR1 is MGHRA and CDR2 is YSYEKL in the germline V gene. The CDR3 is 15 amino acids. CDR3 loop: CASSPQGFGGEKLFF. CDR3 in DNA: TGCGCCAGCAGCCCACAGGGTTTCGGCGGCGAAAAACTGTTTTTT.

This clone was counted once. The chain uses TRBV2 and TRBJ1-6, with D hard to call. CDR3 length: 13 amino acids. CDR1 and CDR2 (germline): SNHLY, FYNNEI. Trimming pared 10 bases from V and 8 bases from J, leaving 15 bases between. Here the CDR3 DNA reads TGTGCCACCGCCCTGGAAGCGGATTCACCCCTCCACTTT. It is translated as CATALEADSPLHF.

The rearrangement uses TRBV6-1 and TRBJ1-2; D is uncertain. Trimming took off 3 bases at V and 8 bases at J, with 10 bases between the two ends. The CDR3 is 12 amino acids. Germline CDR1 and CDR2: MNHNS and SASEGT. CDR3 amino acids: CASSDELRGYTF. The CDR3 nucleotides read TGTGCCAGCAGTGACGAGCTCCGGGGCTACACCTTC.

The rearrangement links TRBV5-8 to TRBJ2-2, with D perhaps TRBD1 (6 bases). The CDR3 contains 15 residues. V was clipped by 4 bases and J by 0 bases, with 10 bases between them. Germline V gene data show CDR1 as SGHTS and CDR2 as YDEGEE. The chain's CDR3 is CASSTQGSNTGELFF. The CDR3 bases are TGTGCCAGCAGCACACAGGGTTCGAACACCGGGGAGCTGTTTTTT.

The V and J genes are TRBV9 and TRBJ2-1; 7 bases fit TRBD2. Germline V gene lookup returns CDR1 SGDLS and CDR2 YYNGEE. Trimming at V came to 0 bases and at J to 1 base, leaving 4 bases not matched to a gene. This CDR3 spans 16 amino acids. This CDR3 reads CASSVALGGSYNEQFF. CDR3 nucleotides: TGTGCCAGCAGCGTAGCTTTGGGGGGGTCCTACAATGAGCAGTTCTTC.

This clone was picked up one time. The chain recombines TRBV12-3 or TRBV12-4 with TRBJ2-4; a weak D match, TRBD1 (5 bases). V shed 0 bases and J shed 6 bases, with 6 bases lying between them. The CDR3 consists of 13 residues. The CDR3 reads CASSLAGVNIQYF. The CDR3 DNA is TGTGCCAGCAGTTTAGCAGGGGTAAACATTCAGTACTTC.

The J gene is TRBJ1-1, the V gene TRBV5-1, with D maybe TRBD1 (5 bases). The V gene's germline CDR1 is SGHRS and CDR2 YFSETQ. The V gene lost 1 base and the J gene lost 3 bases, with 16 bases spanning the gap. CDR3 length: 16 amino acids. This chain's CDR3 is CASSLSQGGGDTEAFF. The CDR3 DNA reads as TGCGCCAGCAGCTTGTCTCAGGGCGGAGGGGACACTGAAGCTTTCTTT.